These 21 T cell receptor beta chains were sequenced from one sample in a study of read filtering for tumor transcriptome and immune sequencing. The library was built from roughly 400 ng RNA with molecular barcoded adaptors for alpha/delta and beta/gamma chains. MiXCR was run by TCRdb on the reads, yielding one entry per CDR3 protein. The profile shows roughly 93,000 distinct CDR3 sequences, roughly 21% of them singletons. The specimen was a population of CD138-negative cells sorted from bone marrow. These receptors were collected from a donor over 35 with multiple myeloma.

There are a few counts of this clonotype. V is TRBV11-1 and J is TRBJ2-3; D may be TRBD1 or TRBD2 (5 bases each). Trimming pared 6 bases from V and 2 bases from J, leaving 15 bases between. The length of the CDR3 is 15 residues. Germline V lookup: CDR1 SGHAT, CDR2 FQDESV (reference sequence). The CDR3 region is CASRGRRTLTDTQYF. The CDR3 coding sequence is TGTGCCAGCAGGGGACGGAGGACCCTCACAGATACGCAGTATTTT.

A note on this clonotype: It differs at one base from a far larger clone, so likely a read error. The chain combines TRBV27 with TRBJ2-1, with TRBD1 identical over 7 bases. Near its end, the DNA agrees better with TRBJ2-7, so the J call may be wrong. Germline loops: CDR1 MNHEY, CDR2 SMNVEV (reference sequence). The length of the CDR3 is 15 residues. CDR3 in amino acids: CASSLTGQAIYEQYF. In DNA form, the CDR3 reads TGTGCCAGCAGTCTAACAGGACAGGCCATCTACGAGCAGTACTTC.

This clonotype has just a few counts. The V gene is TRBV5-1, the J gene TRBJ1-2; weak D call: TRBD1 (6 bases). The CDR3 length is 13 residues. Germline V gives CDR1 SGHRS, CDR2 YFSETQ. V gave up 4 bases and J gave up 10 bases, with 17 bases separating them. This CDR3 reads CASSLRGMANYTF. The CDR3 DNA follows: TGCGCCAGCAGCCTAAGGGGGATGGCTAACTACACCTTC.

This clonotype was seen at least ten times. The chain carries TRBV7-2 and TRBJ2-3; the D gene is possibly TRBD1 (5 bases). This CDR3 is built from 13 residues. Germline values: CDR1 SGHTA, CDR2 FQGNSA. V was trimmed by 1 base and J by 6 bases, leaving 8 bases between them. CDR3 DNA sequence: TGTGCCAGCAGCTTAGTGTCAGGGGATACGCAGTATTTT. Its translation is CASSLVSGDTQYF.

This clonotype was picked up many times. CDR3 DNA: TGCAGTGCTAGCCAGCGGGGGGCCTTCTCCTACAATGAGCAGTTCTTC. Amino acid sequence: CSASQRGAFSYNEQFF. The J gene is TRBJ2-1, the V gene TRBV20-1; 9 bases match TRBD2. The CDR3 spans 16 residues. Trimming at V came to 3 bases and at J to 0 bases, leaving 6 bases not matched to a gene. Germline CDR1 is DFQATT and CDR2 is SNEGSKA (reference sequence).

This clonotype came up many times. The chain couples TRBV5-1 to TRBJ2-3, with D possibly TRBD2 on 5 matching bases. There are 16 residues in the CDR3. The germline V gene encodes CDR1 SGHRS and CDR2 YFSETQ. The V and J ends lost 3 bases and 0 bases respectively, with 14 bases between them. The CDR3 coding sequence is TGCGCCAGCAGCTCACCCCCGGGGAGAAGCACAGATACGCAGTATTTT. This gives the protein CASSSPPGRSTDTQYF.

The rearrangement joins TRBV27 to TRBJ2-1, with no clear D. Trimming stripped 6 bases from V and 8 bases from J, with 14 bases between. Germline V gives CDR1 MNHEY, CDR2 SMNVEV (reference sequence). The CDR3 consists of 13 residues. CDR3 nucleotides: TGTGCCAGCAGCCCCAGACCTCCTCATGAGCAGTTCTTC. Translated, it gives CASSPRPPHEQFF.

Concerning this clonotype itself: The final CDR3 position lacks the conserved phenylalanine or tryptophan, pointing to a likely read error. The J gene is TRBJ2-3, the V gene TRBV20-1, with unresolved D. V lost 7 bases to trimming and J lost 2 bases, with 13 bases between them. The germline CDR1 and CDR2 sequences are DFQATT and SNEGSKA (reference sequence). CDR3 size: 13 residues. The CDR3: CSVFGLYTDTQYL. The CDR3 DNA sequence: TGCAGTGTATTCGGGTTATACACAGATACGCAGTATCTT.

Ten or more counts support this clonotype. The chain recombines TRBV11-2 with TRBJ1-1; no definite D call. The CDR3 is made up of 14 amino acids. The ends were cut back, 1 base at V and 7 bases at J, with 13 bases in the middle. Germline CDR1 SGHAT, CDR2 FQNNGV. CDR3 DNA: TGTGCCAGCAGCTTAGTACGGGGAGGCAGTGAAGCTTTCTTT. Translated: CASSLVRGGSEAFF.

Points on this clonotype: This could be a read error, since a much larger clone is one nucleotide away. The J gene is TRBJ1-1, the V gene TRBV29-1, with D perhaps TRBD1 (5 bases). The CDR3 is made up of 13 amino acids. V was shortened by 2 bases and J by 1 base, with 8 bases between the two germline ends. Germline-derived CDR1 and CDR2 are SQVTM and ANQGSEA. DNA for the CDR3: TGCAGCGTTGAATCAGGGTCGAACACTGAAGCTTTCTTT. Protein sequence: CSVESGSNTEAFF.

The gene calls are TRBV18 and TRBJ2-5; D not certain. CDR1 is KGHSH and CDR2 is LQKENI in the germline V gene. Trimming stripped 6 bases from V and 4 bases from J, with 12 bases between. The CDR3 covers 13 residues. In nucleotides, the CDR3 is TGTGCCAGCTCTCCAGGAGAATCAGAGACCCAGTACTTC. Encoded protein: CASSPGESETQYF. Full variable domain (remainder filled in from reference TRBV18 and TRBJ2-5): NAGVMQNPRHLVRRRGQEARLRCSPMKGHSHVYWYRQLPEEGLKFMVYLQKENIIDESGMPKERFSAEFPKEGPSILRIQQVVRGDSAAYFCASSPGESETQYFGPGTRLLVL.

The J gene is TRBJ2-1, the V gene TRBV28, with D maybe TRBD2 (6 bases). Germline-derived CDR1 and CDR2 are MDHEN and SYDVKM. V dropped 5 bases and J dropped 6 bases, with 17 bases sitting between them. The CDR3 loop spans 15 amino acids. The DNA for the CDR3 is TGTGCCAGCAGTGGGGTATCGGGGCGGGGCAATGAGCAGTTCTTC. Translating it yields CASSGVSGRGNEQFF.

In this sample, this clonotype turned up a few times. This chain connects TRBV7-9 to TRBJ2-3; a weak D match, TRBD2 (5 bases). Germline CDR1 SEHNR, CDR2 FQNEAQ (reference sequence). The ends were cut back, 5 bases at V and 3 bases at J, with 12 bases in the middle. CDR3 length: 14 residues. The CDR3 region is CASSPAAVTDTQYF. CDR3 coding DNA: TGTGCCAGCAGCCCAGCGGCAGTTACAGATACGCAGTATTTT.

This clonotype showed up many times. The CDR3 loop reads CASSRTPGGETEAFF. In nucleotides, the CDR3 is TGTGCCAGCAGCCGAACCCCAGGGGGGGAGACTGAAGCTTTCTTT. The rearrangement links TRBV5-5 to TRBJ1-1, with 7 nucleotides matching TRBD1. The CDR3 covers 15 residues. From germline, CDR1 is SGHKS and CDR2 YYEKEE (reference sequence). J gave up 5 bases and V 4 bases, and 11 bases lay outside the gene matches.

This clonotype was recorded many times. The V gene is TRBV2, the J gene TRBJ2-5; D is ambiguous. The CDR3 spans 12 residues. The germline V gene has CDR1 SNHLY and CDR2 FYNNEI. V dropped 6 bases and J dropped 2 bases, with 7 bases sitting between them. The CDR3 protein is CASSRFQETQYF. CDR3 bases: TGTGCCAGCAGCCGGTTTCAAGAGACCCAGTACTTC. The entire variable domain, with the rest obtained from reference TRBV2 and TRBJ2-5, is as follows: EPEVTQTPSHQVTQMGQEVILRCVPISNHLYFYWYRQILGQKVEFLVSFYNNEISEKSEIFDDQFSVERPDGSNFTLKIRSTKLEDSAMYFCASSRFQETQYFGPGTRLLVL.

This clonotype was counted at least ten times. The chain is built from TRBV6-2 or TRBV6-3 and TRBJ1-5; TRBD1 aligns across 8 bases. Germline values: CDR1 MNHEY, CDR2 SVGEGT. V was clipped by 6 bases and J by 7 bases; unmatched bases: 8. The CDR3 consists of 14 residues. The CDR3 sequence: CASRRTGSEQPQHF. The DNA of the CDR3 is TGTGCCAGCAGAAGGACAGGGTCTGAACAGCCCCAGCATTTT.

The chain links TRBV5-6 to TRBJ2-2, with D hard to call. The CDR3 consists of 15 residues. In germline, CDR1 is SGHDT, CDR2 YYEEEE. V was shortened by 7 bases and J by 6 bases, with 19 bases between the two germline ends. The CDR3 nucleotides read TGTGCCAGCTCCCCCGGGCTGCTCGGACCCGGGGAGCTGTTTTTT. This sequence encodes CASSPGLLGPGELFF. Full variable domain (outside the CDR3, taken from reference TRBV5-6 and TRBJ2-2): DAGVTQSPTHLIKTRGQQVTLRCSPKSGHDTVSWYQQALGQGPQFIFQYYEEEERQRGNFPDRFSGHQFPNYSSELNVNALLLGDSALYLCASSPGLLGPGELFFGEGSRLTVL.

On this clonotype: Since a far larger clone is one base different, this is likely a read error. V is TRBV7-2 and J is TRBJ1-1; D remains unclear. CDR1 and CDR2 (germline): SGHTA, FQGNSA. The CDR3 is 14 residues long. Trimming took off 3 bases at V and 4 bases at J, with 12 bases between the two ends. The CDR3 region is CASSFSQPTTEAFF. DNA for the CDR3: TGTGCCAGCAGCTTCTCTCAGCCGACCACTGAAGCTTTCTTT.

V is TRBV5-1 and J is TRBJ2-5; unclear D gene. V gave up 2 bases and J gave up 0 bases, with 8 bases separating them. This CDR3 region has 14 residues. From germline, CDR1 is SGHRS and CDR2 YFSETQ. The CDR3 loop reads CASSFNGDQETQYF. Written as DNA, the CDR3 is TGCGCCAGCAGCTTCAACGGTGACCAAGAGACCCAGTACTTC.

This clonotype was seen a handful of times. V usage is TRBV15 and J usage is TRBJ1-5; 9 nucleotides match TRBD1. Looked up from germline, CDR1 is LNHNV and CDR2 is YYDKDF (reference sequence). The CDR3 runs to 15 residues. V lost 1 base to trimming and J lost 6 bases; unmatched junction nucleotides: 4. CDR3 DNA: TGTGCCACCAGCAGAGCCGGGACAGGGATTCAGCCCCAGCATTTT. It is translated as CATSRAGTGIQPQHF.

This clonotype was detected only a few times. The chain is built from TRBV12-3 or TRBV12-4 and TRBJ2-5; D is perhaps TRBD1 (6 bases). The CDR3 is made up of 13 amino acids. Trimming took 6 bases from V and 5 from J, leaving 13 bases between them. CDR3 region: CASRSGTPETQYF. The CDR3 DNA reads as TGTGCCAGCAGGTCCGGGACACCCGAGACCCAGTACTTC.